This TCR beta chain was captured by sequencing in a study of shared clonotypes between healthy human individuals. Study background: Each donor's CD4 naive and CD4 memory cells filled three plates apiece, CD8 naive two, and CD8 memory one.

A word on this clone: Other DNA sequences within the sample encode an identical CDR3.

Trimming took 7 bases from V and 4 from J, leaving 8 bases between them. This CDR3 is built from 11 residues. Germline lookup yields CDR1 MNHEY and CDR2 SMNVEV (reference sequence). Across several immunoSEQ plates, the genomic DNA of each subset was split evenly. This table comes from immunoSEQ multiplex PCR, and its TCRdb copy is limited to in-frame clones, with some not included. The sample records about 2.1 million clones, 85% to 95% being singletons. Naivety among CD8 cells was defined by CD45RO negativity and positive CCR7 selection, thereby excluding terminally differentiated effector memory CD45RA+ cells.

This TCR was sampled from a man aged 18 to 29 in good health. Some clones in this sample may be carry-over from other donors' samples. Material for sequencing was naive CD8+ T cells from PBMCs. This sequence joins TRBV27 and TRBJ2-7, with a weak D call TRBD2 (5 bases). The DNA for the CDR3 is TGTGCCAGCACTTCGGGATACGAGCAGTACTTC. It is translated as CASTSGYEQYF.